The table lists the clone carrying this T cell receptor (beta chain) with a few counts. Its antigen is as yet unknown. At one of its ends the junction is not consistent with the germline gene, which may arise from a read error. Template material for TCR beta VDJ and CDR3 profiling consisted of genomic DNA. TCRdb re-called the reads with MiXCR, one entry per CDR3 protein. The table includes hundreds of thousands of distinct CDR3 sequences, approximately 79% detected once. This specimen comes from a study of CD8+CD57+ T cells in acquired aplastic anemia. Looking at the study overall: Mean yield of DNA from sorted CD4+ and CD8+ cells was about 3.2 ug.

Study-level points and caveats: Found in both controls and patients were almost 30 CD8+ CDR3 sequences.

This CDR3 is 12 amino acids long. The germline gives CDR1 SEHNR, CDR2 FQNEAQ (reference sequence). Patients sequenced had flow cytometry evidence of CD8+CD57+ cell expansion. Severe acquired aplastic anemia was present in all patients. Patients were treatment-naive when blood was sampled. The sample consisted of sorted CD4+, CD8+, or CD8+CD57+ T cells (not recorded which) from PBMCs. This sequence originates from a human donor with aplastic anemia. This chain links TRBV7-9 with TRBJ2-3, with D uncertain. The CDR3 is CASSAVADTQYF. In DNA form, the CDR3 reads TGTGCCAGCAGCGCAGTGGCAGATACCCAGTACTTT.